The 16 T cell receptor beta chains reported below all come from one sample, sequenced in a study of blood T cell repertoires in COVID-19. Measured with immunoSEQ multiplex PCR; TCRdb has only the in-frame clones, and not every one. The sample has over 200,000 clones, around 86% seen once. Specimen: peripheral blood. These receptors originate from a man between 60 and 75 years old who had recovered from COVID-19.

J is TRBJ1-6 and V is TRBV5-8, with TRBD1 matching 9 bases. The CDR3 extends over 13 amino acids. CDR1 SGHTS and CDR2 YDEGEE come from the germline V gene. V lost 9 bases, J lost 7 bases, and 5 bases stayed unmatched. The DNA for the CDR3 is TGTGCCACCGGGGACAGGGTGAATTCACCCCTCCACTTT. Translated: CATGDRVNSPLHF.

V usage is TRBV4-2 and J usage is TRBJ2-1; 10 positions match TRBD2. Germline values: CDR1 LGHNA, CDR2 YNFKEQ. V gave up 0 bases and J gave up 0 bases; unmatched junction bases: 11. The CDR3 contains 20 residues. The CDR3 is CASSQEFRTSGSSSYNEQFF. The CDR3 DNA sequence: TGTGCCAGCAGCCAAGAATTCAGGACTAGCGGATCTAGCTCCTACAATGAGCAGTTCTTC.

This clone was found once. Written as DNA, the CDR3 is TGTGCCAGCAGCTCTTGGACTAGCGGGGGTCTACAAGAGACCCAGTACTTC. This gives the protein CASSSWTSGGLQETQYF. V is TRBV13 and J is TRBJ2-5; 13 bases are a match to TRBD2. The ends lost 4 bases at V and 2 bases at J; junction bases unmatched: 7. This CDR3 region has 17 residues. In germline, CDR1 is PRHDT, CDR2 FYEKMQ (reference sequence).

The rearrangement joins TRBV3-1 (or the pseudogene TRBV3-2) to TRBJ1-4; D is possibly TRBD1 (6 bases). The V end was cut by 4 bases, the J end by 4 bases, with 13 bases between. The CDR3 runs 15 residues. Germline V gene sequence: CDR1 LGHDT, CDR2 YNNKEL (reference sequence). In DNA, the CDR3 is TGTGCCAGCAGCCTCCAGGGGACGCTTAATGAAAAACTGTTTTTT. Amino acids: CASSLQGTLNEKLFF.

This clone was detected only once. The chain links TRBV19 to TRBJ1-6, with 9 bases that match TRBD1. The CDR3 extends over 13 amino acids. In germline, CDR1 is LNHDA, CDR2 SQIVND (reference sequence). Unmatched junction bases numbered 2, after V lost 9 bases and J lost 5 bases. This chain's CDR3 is CASRDRDNSPLHF. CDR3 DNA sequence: TGTGCCAGCCGGGACAGGGATAATTCACCCCTCCACTTT.

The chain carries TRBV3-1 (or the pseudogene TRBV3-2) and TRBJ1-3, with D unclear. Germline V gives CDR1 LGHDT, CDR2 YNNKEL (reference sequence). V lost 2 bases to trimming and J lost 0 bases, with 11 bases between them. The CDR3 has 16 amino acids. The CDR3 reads CASSQPAGSSGNTIYF. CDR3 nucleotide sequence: TGTGCCAGCAGCCAACCGGCGGGTAGCTCTGGAAACACCATATATTTT.

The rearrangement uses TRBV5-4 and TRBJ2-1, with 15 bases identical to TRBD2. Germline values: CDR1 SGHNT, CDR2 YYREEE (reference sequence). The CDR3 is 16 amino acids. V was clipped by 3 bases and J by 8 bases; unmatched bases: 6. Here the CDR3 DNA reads TGTGCCAGCAGCTGGACTAGCGGGAGGGTGGGGGATGAGCAGTTCTTC. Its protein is CASSWTSGRVGDEQFF.

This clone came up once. CDR3 amino acids: CASSKRDYYEQYF. The DNA of the CDR3 is TGTGCCAGTAGTAAGCGGGATTACTACGAGCAGTACTTC. V gene TRBV19 combines with J gene TRBJ2-7, with TRBD2 matching 7 bases. CDR1 is LNHDA, CDR2 SQIVND, per germline (reference sequence). V dropped 4 bases and J dropped 3; count of bases not matched to a gene: 3. The CDR3 contains 13 residues. Filled out from reference TRBV19 and TRBJ2-7, the complete variable domain reads DGGITQSPKYLFRKEGQNVTLSCEQNLNHDAMYWYRQDPGQGLRLIYYSQIVNDFQKGDIAEGYSVSREKKESFPLTVTSAQKNPTAFYLCASSKRDYYEQYFGPGTRLTVT.

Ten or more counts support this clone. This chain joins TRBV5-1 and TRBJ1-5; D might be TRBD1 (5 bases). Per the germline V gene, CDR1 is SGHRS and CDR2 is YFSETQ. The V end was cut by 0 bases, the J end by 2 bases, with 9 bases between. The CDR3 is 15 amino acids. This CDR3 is CASSLGTGGNQPQHF. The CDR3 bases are TGCGCCAGCAGCTTGGGTACAGGCGGCAATCAGCCCCAGCATTTT.

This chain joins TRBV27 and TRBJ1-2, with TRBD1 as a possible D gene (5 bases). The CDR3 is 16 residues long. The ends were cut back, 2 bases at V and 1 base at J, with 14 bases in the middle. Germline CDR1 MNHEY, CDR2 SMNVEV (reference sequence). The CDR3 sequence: CASSLIGGDGNYGYTF. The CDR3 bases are TGTGCCAGCAGTTTAATCGGAGGGGATGGTAACTATGGCTACACCTTC.

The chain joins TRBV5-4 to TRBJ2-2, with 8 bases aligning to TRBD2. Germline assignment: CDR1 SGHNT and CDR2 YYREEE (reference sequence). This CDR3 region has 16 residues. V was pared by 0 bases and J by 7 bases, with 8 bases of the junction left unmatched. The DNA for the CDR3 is TGTGCCAGCAGCTTGGGAGGTAGCGGGATCAACGGGGAGCTGTTTTTT. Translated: CASSLGGSGINGELFF.

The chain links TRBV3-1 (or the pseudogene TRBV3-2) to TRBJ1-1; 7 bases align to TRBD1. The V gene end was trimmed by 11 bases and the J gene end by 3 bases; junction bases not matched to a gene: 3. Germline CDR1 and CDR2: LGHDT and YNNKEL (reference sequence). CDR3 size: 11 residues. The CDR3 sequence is CASQGYTEAFF. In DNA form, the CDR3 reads TGTGCCTCACAGGGGTACACTGAAGCTTTCTTT.

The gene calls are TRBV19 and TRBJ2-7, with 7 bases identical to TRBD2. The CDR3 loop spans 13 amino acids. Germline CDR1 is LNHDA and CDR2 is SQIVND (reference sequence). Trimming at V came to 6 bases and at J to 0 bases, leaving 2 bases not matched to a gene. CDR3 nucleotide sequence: TGTGCCAGTAGGAAGCGGGACTCCTACGAGCAGTACTTC. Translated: CASRKRDSYEQYF.

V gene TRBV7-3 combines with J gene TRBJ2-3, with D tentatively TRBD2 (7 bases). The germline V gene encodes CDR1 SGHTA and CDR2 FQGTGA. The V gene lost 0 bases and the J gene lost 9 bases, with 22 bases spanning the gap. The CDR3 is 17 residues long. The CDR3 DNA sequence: TGTGCCAGCAGCTTAACTCTCGGGCGGGGGCCCTCCTTAACGCAGTATTTT. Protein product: CASSLTLGRGPSLTQYF.

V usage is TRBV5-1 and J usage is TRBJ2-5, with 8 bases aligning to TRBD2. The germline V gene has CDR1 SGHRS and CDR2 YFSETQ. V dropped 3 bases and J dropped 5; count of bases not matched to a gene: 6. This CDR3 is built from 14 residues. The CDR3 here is CASSSVAGWETQYF. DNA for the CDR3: TGCGCCAGCAGCTCGGTAGCGGGATGGGAGACCCAGTACTTC.

DNA for the CDR3: TGTGCCACCAGCAGCAGGGGTTCTAATGAAAAACTGTTTTTT. Its protein product is CATSSRGSNEKLFF. The chain employs TRBV15 and TRBJ1-4; the D gene is possibly TRBD1 (6 bases). Trimming shortened V by 3 bases and J by 3 bases, and 8 bases separated the two germline ends. This CDR3 spans 14 amino acids. The V gene's germline CDR1 is LNHNV and CDR2 YYDKDF (reference sequence).